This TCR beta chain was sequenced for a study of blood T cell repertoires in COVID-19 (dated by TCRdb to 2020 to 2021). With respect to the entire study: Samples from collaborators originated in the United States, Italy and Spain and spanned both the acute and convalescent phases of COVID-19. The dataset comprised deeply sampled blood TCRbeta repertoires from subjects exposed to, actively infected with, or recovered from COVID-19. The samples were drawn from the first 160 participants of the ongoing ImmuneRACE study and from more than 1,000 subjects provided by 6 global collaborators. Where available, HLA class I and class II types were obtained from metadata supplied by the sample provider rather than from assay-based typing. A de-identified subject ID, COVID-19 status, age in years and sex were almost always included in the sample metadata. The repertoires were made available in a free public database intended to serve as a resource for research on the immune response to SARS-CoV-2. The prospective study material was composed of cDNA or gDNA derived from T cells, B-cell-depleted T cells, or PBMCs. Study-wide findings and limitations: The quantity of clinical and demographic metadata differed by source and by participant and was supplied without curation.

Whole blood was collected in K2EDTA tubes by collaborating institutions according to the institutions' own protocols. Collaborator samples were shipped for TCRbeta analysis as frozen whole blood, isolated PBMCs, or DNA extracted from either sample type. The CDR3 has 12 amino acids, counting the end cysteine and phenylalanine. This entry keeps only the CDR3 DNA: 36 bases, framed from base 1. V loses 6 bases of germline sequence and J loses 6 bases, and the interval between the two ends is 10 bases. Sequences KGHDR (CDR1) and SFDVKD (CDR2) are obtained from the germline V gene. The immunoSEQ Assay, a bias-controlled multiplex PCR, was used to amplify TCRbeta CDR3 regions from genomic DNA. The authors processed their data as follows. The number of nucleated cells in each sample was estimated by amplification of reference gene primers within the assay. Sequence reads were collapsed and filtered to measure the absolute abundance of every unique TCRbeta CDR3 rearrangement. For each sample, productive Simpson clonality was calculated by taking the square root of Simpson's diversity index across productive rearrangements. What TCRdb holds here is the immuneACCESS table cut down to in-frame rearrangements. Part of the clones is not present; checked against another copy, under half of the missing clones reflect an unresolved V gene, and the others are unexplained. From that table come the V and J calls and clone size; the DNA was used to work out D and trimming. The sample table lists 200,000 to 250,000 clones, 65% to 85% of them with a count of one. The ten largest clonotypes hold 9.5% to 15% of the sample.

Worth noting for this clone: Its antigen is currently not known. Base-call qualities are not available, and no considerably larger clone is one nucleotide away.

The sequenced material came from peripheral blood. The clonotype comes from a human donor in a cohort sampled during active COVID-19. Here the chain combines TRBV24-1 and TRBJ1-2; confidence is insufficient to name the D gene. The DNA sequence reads TGTGCCACCAGTTCGGGAGTTAATGGCTACACCTTC. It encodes CATSSGVNGYTF.